The next 23 T cell receptor beta chains were all read from a single sample in a study of T cell responses to AZD1222 COVID-19 vaccine. Data came from immunoSEQ multiplex PCR; TCRdb stores just in-frame clones and leaves some out. The table records hundreds of thousands of clones, about 94% of them present only once. The source material was peripheral blood, sampled 28 days after the second AZD1222 dose. The receptors stem from an adult who received the AZD1222 COVID-19 vaccine.

This clone was detected only once. V usage is TRBV27 and J usage is TRBJ1-2; 8 bases are a match to TRBD1. This CDR3 comprises 14 residues. Per the germline V gene, CDR1 is MNHEY and CDR2 is SMNVEV (reference sequence). The trim removed 3 bases at V and 3 bases at J, leaving 3 bases unmatched. CDR3 amino acids: CASSFDRGDYGYTF. CDR3 nucleotides: TGTGCCAGCAGTTTTGACAGGGGTGACTATGGCTACACCTTC.

The chain combines TRBV11-2 with TRBJ2-1, with 9 bases fitting TRBD2. The CDR3 loop spans 15 amino acids. V lost 4 bases, J lost 7 bases, and 8 bases stayed unmatched. Per the germline V gene, CDR1 is SGHAT and CDR2 is FQNNGV. The CDR3 spells CASSSLAGGQNEQFF. Written as DNA, the CDR3 is TGTGCCAGCAGCTCCCTGGCGGGGGGGCAAAATGAGCAGTTCTTC.

This chain uses TRBV2 with TRBJ1-2; 9 positions agree with TRBD1. The CDR3 has 12 residues. Per the germline V gene, CDR1 is SNHLY and CDR2 is FYNNEI. V gave up 8 bases and J gave up 8 bases; unmatched junction bases: 6. CDR3 in DNA: TGTGCCAGCCGACGGACAGGGGCCGGCTACACCTTC. Protein: CASRRTGAGYTF.

The J gene is TRBJ2-4, the V gene TRBV4-1, with 8 nucleotides matching TRBD1. Germline CDR1 reads MGHRA; CDR2 reads YSYEKL. CDR3 length equals 17 residues. J lost 0 bases, V lost 1 base, and 5 bases had no gene match. In nucleotides, the CDR3 is TGCGCCAGCAGCCAAGGAGACAGGGGAAGAGCCAAAAACATTCAGTACTTC. Translating gives CASSQGDRGRAKNIQYF.

The chain uses TRBV10-3 and TRBJ2-7; 12 bases match TRBD1. CDR1 and CDR2 from the germline V gene are ENHRY and SYGVKD. The CDR3 runs 13 residues. After removal of 6 bases from V and 5 bases from J, the junction contained 2 bases not matched to a gene. The CDR3 protein is CAIRGQGADEQYF. The DNA for the CDR3 is TGTGCCATCAGGGGACAGGGGGCGGACGAGCAGTACTTC.

The chain combines TRBV28 with TRBJ2-7; 8 bases line up with TRBD1. The CDR3 sequence is 16 residues long. V lost 2 bases and J lost 5; bases outside the gene matches: 11. Germline V gene sequence: CDR1 MDHEN, CDR2 SYDVKM. CDR3 nucleotide sequence: TGTGCCAGCAGTTTAAGGGGGAGCGACAGGGGCCACGAGCAGTACTTC. Translating gives CASSLRGSDRGHEQYF. Full variable domain (rest looked up from reference TRBV28 and TRBJ2-7): DVKVTQSSRYLVKRTGEKVFLECVQDMDHENMFWYRQDPGLGLRLIYFSYDVKMKEKGDIPEGYSVSREKKERFSLILESASTNQTSMYLCASSLRGSDRGHEQYFGPGTRLTVT.

The chain joins TRBV4-1 to TRBJ2-2; D unresolved. The CDR3 covers 16 residues. The germline V gene encodes CDR1 MGHRA and CDR2 YSYEKL. V lost 0 bases and J 5 bases, leaving 13 bases between the germline ends. The CDR3 DNA sequence: TGCGCCAGCAGCCAAGAATGGCGGCGAGATACCGGGGAGCTGTTTTTT. Translated: CASSQEWRRDTGELFF.

The chain has TRBV10-3 and TRBJ1-1; the D is unclear. The CDR3 is 13 residues long. Trimming left V 0 bases short and J 2 bases short, with 4 bases between. The germline V gene has CDR1 ENHRY and CDR2 SYGVKD. The CDR3 region is CAISESLNTEAFF. CDR3 nucleotides: TGTGCCATCAGTGAGTCGCTAAACACTGAAGCTTTCTTT.

The CDR3 bases are TGTGCCAGTAGACCTAGCGGGGCCGAGGTCCAAGAGACCCAGTACTTC. This translates into CASRPSGAEVQETQYF. The chain employs TRBV19 and TRBJ2-5; the match to TRBD2 covers 9 bases. CDR1 is LNHDA, CDR2 SQIVND, per germline (reference sequence). The trim removed 6 bases at V and 1 base at J, leaving 9 bases unmatched. The CDR3 extends over 16 amino acids.

The table lists this clone with a count of one. The chain employs TRBV11-2 and TRBJ2-7, with TRBD2 as a possible D gene (6 bases). This CDR3 region has 14 residues. Germline CDR1 and CDR2: SGHAT and FQNNGV. The ends were cut back, 3 bases at V and 3 bases at J, with 12 bases in the middle. In DNA form, the CDR3 reads TGTGCCAGCAGCTTTGCGGGGTTTGACTACGAGCAGTACTTC. Protein product: CASSFAGFDYEQYF.

V gene TRBV6-5 combines with J gene TRBJ2-7; D uncertain. The CDR3 runs 11 residues. Trimming took 6 bases from V and 6 from J, leaving 9 bases between them. The germline gives CDR1 MNHEY, CDR2 SVGAGI. The CDR3 is CASSKGREQYF. The CDR3 bases are TGTGCCAGCAGCAAGGGCCGCGAGCAGTACTTC.

This sequence joins TRBV7-9 and TRBJ1-1, with a weak D call TRBD1 (6 bases). V lost 5 bases and J 1 base, leaving 14 bases between the germline ends. Germline V lookup: CDR1 SEHNR, CDR2 FQNEAQ (reference sequence). This CDR3 comprises 15 residues. The CDR3 nucleotides read TGTGCCAGCAGCCGTCTGACAGGCCCGAACACTGAAGCTTTCTTT. Its protein is CASSRLTGPNTEAFF.

The chain has TRBV28 and TRBJ2-7; D assignment may be TRBD1 or TRBD2 (5 bases each). This CDR3 region has 15 residues. V gave up 5 bases and J gave up 3 bases, with 17 bases separating them. Germline CDR1 MDHEN, CDR2 SYDVKM. CDR3 DNA: TGTGCCAGCAGTCCCGGTGGGGGAAGCTACTACGAGCAGTACTTC. Its translation is CASSPGGGSYYEQYF.

This chain links TRBV6-6 with TRBJ2-7, with D hard to call. The germline V gene encodes CDR1 MNHNY and CDR2 SVGAGI (reference sequence). This CDR3 has 16 residues. Trimming removed 2 bases at V and 0 bases at J, with 14 bases between. The CDR3, as DNA: TGTGCCAGCAGTTACCATCACAGTTTATCCTCCTACGAGCAGTACTTC. This translates into CASSYHHSLSSYEQYF.

J is TRBJ1-1 and V is TRBV6-5; D gene ambiguous. The ends were cut back, 7 bases at V and 4 bases at J, with 16 bases in the middle. This CDR3 has 14 residues. Germline V gives CDR1 MNHEY, CDR2 SVGAGI. CDR3 protein: CASTQSGFGTEAFF. CDR3 sequence (DNA): TGTGCCAGCACCCAGTCGGGGTTCGGCACTGAAGCTTTCTTT.

The chain couples TRBV5-1 to TRBJ1-2; 9 bases are shared with TRBD1. Germline V gene sequence: CDR1 SGHRS, CDR2 YFSETQ. The CDR3 is 15 amino acids. V was pared by 2 bases and J by 6 bases, with 8 bases of the junction left unmatched. This CDR3 is CASSLIPGQGDGYTF. CDR3 coding DNA: TGCGCCAGCAGCTTAATTCCGGGACAGGGTGATGGCTACACCTTC.

The chain is built from TRBV19 and TRBJ1-6; D ambiguous. The CDR3 covers 14 residues. The V end lost 5 bases, the J end lost 8 bases, and 13 bases lay between the germline ends. The germline CDR1 and CDR2 sequences are LNHDA and SQIVND (reference sequence). The CDR3: CASSPHGRDSPLHF. CDR3 in DNA: TGTGCCAGTAGTCCACACGGACGGGATTCACCCCTCCACTTT.

The genes are TRBV6-1 and TRBJ1-3, with unresolved D. The CDR3 is 16 residues long. CDR1 is MNHNS and CDR2 is SASEGT in the germline V gene. V gave up 1 base and J gave up 1 base, with 11 bases separating them. The CDR3 spells CASSEGLPGSGNTIYF. CDR3 nucleotide sequence: TGTGCCAGCAGTGAAGGCCTCCCCGGATCTGGAAACACCATATATTTT.

The V gene is TRBV18, the J gene TRBJ1-3; 8 nucleotides align to TRBD1. J gave up 2 bases and V 6 bases, and 6 bases lay outside the gene matches. This CDR3 contains 15 residues. CDR1 is KGHSH, CDR2 LQKENI, per germline. CDR3: CASSLRTGTGNTIYF. The CDR3 nucleotides are TGTGCCAGCTCCCTCAGGACAGGGACTGGAAACACCATATATTTT.

The chain joins TRBV19 to TRBJ2-6; 15 bases fit TRBD2. Germline CDR1 is LNHDA and CDR2 is SQIVND (reference sequence). This CDR3 has 19 residues. V was clipped by 7 bases and J by 0 bases; unmatched bases: 7. CDR3 residues: CASTGLAGGPGSGANVLTF. CDR3 nucleotide sequence: TGTGCCAGTACCGGACTAGCGGGAGGGCCGGGCTCTGGGGCCAACGTCCTGACTTTC.

V gene TRBV6-2 or TRBV6-3 combines with J gene TRBJ1-5; 7 bases align to TRBD1. Germline trimming cut 6 bases from V and 3 bases from J; bases unmatched to any gene: 5. The CDR3 is 14 residues long. CDR1 is MNHEY, CDR2 SVGEGT, per germline. This CDR3 reads CASSRGQFNQPQHF. CDR3 coding DNA: TGTGCCAGCAGCCGGGGACAGTTCAATCAGCCCCAGCATTTT.

The J gene is TRBJ2-7, the V gene TRBV3-1 (or the pseudogene TRBV3-2); 16 bases agree with TRBD2. This CDR3 contains 16 residues. In germline, CDR1 is LGHDT, CDR2 YNNKEL (reference sequence). With 4 bases clipped from V and 3 bases from J, the junction kept 3 bases outside the gene matches. The CDR3 nucleotides read TGTGCCAGCAGCCCCGGGACTAGCGGGAGGGACTACGAGCAGTACTTC. Its protein is CASSPGTSGRDYEQYF.

The V call is TRBV5-1, the J call TRBJ1-4; D is unclear. The V gene lost 0 bases and the J gene lost 8 bases, with 14 bases spanning the gap. Per the germline V gene, CDR1 is SGHRS and CDR2 is YFSETQ. This CDR3 has 15 amino acids. The CDR3 coding sequence is TGCGCCAGCAGCTTGGCGGCCATTGGGCACGAAAAACTGTTTTTT. It codes for CASSLAAIGHEKLFF.